This T cell receptor (beta chain) was found in a study of blood T cell repertoires in COVID-19. About the research overall: The samples span acute and convalescent COVID-19 from the United States, Italy and Spain. PBMCs, B-cell-depleted T cells, or T cells were the source of the cDNA or gDNA that made up the material.

In the original workflow: Amplification with reference gene primers provided the estimates of nucleated cell counts. TCRdb's copy holds only in-frame clones and misses some; the assay was immunoSEQ multiplex PCR. Clonal size and the V and J genes are those of that table, whereas D and trimming came from the DNA. The sample records roughly 350,000 clones, roughly 90% being singletons. V was trimmed by 6 bases and J by 8 bases, leaving 17 bases between them. Germline values: CDR1 SGHNT, CDR2 YYREEE (reference sequence). CDR3 length equals 13 residues. The sequenced sample was peripheral blood. The chain uses TRBV5-4 and TRBJ1-2; the D gene is possibly TRBD1 (5 bases). The receptor was derived from a woman in her fifties or sixties with active or convalescent COVID-19. The CDR3 spells CASTIFGARGYTF. The CDR3 DNA reads TGTGCCAGCACTATCTTTGGGGCCCGGGGCTACACCTTC. The full variable domain, its missing parts supplied by reference TRBV5-4 and TRBJ1-2, is ETGVTQSPTHLIKTRGQQVTLRCSSQSGHNTVSWYQQALGQGPQFIFQYYREEENGRGNFPPRFSGLQFPNYSSELNVNALELDDSALYLCASTIFGARGYTFGSGTRLTVV.